These T cell receptor beta chains were read from a single sample in a study of blood T cell repertoires in COVID-19. TCRdb's table, derived via immunoSEQ multiplex PCR, lists solely in-frame clones and lacks some. The profile shows about 39,000 clones, roughly 77% of them singletons. Sequencing was done on a sample of peripheral blood. Receptors originate from an older man with acute or convalescent COVID-19. The CDR3 runs from the conserved cysteine through the conserved F or W. A D gene is named only where the DNA matches it firmly. Rows give clone size only sometimes, using once, few, many, or a class for an expanded clone.

>TRBD1|TRBJ1-1|19|TRBV30|.
CAWSHPPGQGRSMNTEAFF
TGTGCCTGGAGCCACCCCCCGGGACAGGGTAGGAGCATGAACACTGAAGCTTTCTTT
>.|TRBJ2-1|18|TRBV7-7|.
CASSLFPPTSRGPNEQFF
TGTGCCAGCAGCTTATTCCCCCCAACTTCCAGGGGACCCAATGAGCAGTTCTTC
>.|TRBJ2-7|13|TRBV9|.
CASSVGDTYEQYF
TGTGCCAGCAGCGTAGGGGACACCTACGAGCAGTACTTC
>TRBD1|TRBJ2-3|14|TRBV19|once
CASSATGSTDTQYF
TGTGCCAGTAGCGCGACAGGGAGCACAGATACGCAGTATTTT
>TRBD2|TRBJ2-4|16|TRBV7-3|.
CASSLRGTSGENIQYF
TGTGCCAGCAGCTTACGAGGGACTAGCGGGGAAAACATTCAGTACTTC
>.|TRBJ1-4|14|TRBV13|.
CASSLTGSSEKLFF
TGTGCCAGCAGCTTAACTGGGAGTAGTGAAAAACTGTTTTTT
>.|TRBJ2-2|17|TRBV10-3|.
CAISESSGNGNTGELFF
TGTGCCATCAGTGAGTCCTCCGGGAACGGAAACACCGGGGAGCTGTTTTTT
>.|TRBJ2-1|13|TRBV11-3|.
CASSADRHNEQFF
TGTGCCAGCAGCGCGGACAGACACAATGAGCAGTTCTTC
>.|TRBJ1-5|14|TRBV19|.
CASSRQGSYQPQHF
TGTGCCAGTAGTAGGCAGGGGTCATATCAGCCCCAGCATTTT
>.|TRBJ1-3|14|TRBV5-4|.
CASSLAGGVSGIYF
TGTGCCAGCAGCTTGGCCGGCGGGGTAAGCGGCATATATTTT
>.|TRBJ2-6|13|TRBV9|.
CASSAVGANVLTF
TGTGCCAGCAGCGCGGTCGGGGCCAACGTCCTGACTTTC
>TRBD2|TRBJ2-1|15|TRBV5-1|once
CASSLTSARYNEQFF
TGCGCCAGCAGCTTGACTAGCGCCCGCTACAATGAGCAGTTCTTC
>.|TRBJ2-1|14|TRBV6-1|.
CASSEEPRGNEQFF
TGTGCCAGCAGTGAGGAACCCCGGGGGAATGAGCAGTTCTTC
>TRBD1|TRBJ1-4|16|TRBV7-6|.
CASTETGGPTNEKLFF
TGTGCCAGCACCGAGACAGGGGGACCAACTAATGAAAAACTGTTTTTT
>TRBD1|TRBJ1-1|17|TRBV5-4|.
CASSSISNRGRGAEAFF
TGTGCCAGCAGCTCAATAAGCAACAGGGGGCGCGGGGCTGAAGCTTTCTTT
>TRBD1|TRBJ2-5|13|TRBV19|.
CASSRQGLETQYF
TGTGCCAGTAGTAGACAGGGGTTGGAGACCCAGTACTTC